Shown below are 7 T cell receptor beta chains from a single sample sequenced in a study of T cells after yellow fever vaccination. TCRdb itself ran the 5' RACE reads through MiXCR, one entry per CDR3 protein. Of hundreds of thousands of distinct CDR3 sequences listed, just over 20% are singletons. The sequences come from PBMCs, collected approximately 22 days after the first yellow fever vaccination. These receptors were collected from a young man who received the YFV17D yellow fever vaccine.

This clonotype was counted a few times. The rearrangement uses TRBV7-9 and TRBJ1-2; possibly TRBD1 for D (6 bases). The CDR3 is made up of 14 amino acids. From germline, CDR1 is SEHNR and CDR2 FQNEAQ (reference sequence). Trimming took off 3 bases at V and 0 bases at J, with 8 bases between the two ends. The CDR3 sequence is CASSFGTPNYGYTF. The CDR3 DNA follows: TGTGCCAGCAGCTTCGGGACACCTAACTATGGCTACACCTTC.

The rearrangement uses TRBV14 and TRBJ1-2, with D possibly being TRBD1 (5 bases). In germline, CDR1 is SGHDN, CDR2 FVKESK. The CDR3 is 16 residues long. V lost 1 base and J 2 bases, leaving 14 bases between the germline ends. Here the CDR3 reads CASSQGGSPPNYGYTF. The CDR3 DNA reads as TGTGCCAGCAGCCAAGGGGGCAGCCCTCCCAACTATGGCTACACCTTC.

The J gene is TRBJ2-2, the V gene TRBV4-1; maybe TRBD1 (6 bases). CDR3 length equals 13 residues. Germline V gene sequence: CDR1 MGHRA, CDR2 YSYEKL. With 3 bases removed from V and 7 bases from J, the gap between germline ends came to 9 bases. For the CDR3, the DNA is TGCGCCAGCAGCCACCAGGGGCTCGGGGAGCTGTTTTTT. Protein: CASSHQGLGELFF.

This rearrangement joins TRBV6-1 to TRBJ2-7; D gene unclear. CDR1 is MNHNS and CDR2 is SASEGT in the germline V gene. V was cut by 2 bases and J by 3 bases, with 8 bases left in between. The CDR3 length is 13 residues. Written as DNA, the CDR3 is TGTGCCAGCAGTGAATTAGTAGGCTACGAGCAGTACGTC. As protein: CASSELVGYEQYV.

V and J are TRBV7-9 and TRBJ2-7, with TRBD2 as a possible D gene (5 bases). The CDR3 extends over 14 amino acids. Trimming stripped 5 bases from V and 2 bases from J, with 13 bases between. Germline CDR1 reads SEHNR; CDR2 reads FQNEAQ (reference sequence). This CDR3 reads CASSPDGGTYEQYF. The DNA for the CDR3 is TGTGCCAGCAGCCCCGACGGAGGAACCTACGAGCAGTACTTC.

This rearrangement joins TRBV6-1 to TRBJ2-3, with D perhaps TRBD2 (7 bases). The CDR3 loop spans 18 amino acids. Germline assignment: CDR1 MNHNS and CDR2 SASEGT. V was trimmed by 6 bases and J by 1 base, leaving 23 bases between them. The CDR3 DNA sequence: TGTGCCAGCAGGACCGTGGGGGGGGGCTGGAGAGGCACAGATACGCAGTATTTT. Its protein is CASRTVGGGWRGTDTQYF.

This rearrangement joins TRBV5-1 to TRBJ2-1; D is possibly TRBD2 (5 bases). Germline V gives CDR1 SGHRS, CDR2 YFSETQ. V was clipped by 1 base and J by 4 bases, with 9 bases between them. This CDR3 has 14 amino acids. Here the CDR3 reads CASSLNGEYNEQFF. DNA of the CDR3: TGCGCCAGCAGCTTGAACGGGGAATACAATGAGCAGTTCTTC.